This T cell receptor (beta chain) was captured in a study of beta chain features in type 1 diabetes. Study context: Patients looked much like healthy donors when it came to age, gender and cell yields.

What was sequenced were expressed TCRB transcripts, since all of the isolated RNA had been reverse transcribed. The repertoire was sequenced with immunoSEQ multiplex PCR; TCRdb's copy has only in-frame clones and lacks some. The table includes approximately 360,000 clones, 10% to 15% detected once. Notes on the study in general: These data did not resolve whether HLA type affects TCRB rearrangement. Type 1 diabetes patients had TCRB CDR3s that were shorter (moderately but significantly so) in all four CD4+ subsets.

The V segment lost 3 bases and the J segment 6 bases; nucleotides outside the gene matches: 5. Per germline, CDR1 MGHDK and CDR2 SYGVNS. This CDR3 is built from 15 residues. This clone was counted only a few times. Its antigen is still unknown. Sequences were obtained from naive CD4+ T cells from blood. This TCR came from a woman aged 18-30 years with type 1 diabetes. The rearrangement joins TRBV25-1 to TRBJ1-4; TRBD1 aligns across 9 bases. CDR3 sequence reads: CASSETGGIYEKLFF. As DNA, the CDR3 is TGTGCCAGCAGTGAGACAGGGGGAATTTATGAAAAACTGTTTTTT.